The 18 T cell receptor beta chains below all came from one sample that was sequenced in a study of blood T cell repertoires in COVID-19. Sequencing used immunoSEQ multiplex PCR; TCRdb keeps in-frame clones, though not all of them. This table has roughly 100,000 clones, around 87% appearing once. Specimen: peripheral blood. The receptor source for this set is a middle-aged man with active or convalescent COVID-19.

The genes are TRBV4-1 and TRBJ1-1, with D maybe TRBD1 (5 bases). The CDR3 spans 14 residues. Germline V gives CDR1 MGHRA, CDR2 YSYEKL. Trimming took off 4 bases at V and 4 bases at J, with 13 bases between the two ends. The CDR3 sequence: CASSPLGGFTEAFF. CDR3 nucleotides: TGCGCCAGCAGCCCCTTGGGGGGTTTCACTGAAGCTTTCTTT.

This clone was seen a handful of times. This rearrangement joins TRBV7-9 to TRBJ2-6; D is possibly TRBD2 (6 bases). This CDR3 is built from 18 residues. Trimming took 5 bases from V and 0 from J, leaving 17 bases between them. Germline V gene sequence: CDR1 SEHNR, CDR2 FQNEAQ (reference sequence). The chain's CDR3 is CASSPRLASSSGANVLTF. CDR3 bases: TGTGCCAGCAGCCCAAGGCTAGCGTCTAGCTCTGGGGCCAACGTCCTGACTTTC.

This clone showed up just a few times. This chain links TRBV6-1 with TRBJ1-5, with D possibly matching TRBD1 (5 bases). The germline V gene encodes CDR1 MNHNS and CDR2 SASEGT. Trimming removed 0 bases from V and 6 bases from J, with 12 bases in between. This CDR3 contains 15 residues. In DNA form, the CDR3 reads TGTGCCAGCAGTGAAGCGCGGGGGGGTGGTCAGCCCCAGCATTTT. It translates to CASSEARGGGQPQHF.

V is TRBV14 and J is TRBJ2-3; possibly TRBD2 for D (5 bases). The CDR3 spans 16 residues. CDR1 is SGHDN and CDR2 is FVKESK in the germline V gene. With 4 bases removed from V and 0 bases from J, the gap between germline ends came to 14 bases. CDR3 sequence (DNA): TGTGCCAGCAGCCTTACTAGATACGCTAGCACAGATACGCAGTATTTT. Amino acids: CASSLTRYASTDTQYF.

As concerns this clone: Other DNA sequences within the sample encode an identical CDR3. The V gene is TRBV11-2, the J gene TRBJ1-1, with 8 nucleotides matching TRBD1. With V trimmed by 5 bases and J by 1 base, 3 bases remained unmatched. In germline, CDR1 is SGHAT, CDR2 FQNNGV. The CDR3 is made up of 14 amino acids. The CDR3 DNA is TGTGCCAGCAGCCTCGGACAGGGGAACACTGAAGCTTTCTTT. Translating it yields CASSLGQGNTEAFF.

V gene TRBV5-1 combines with J gene TRBJ1-3; 9 positions agree with TRBD1. Germline trimming cut 0 bases from V and 3 bases from J; bases unmatched to any gene: 1. Per germline, CDR1 SGHRS and CDR2 YFSETQ. This CDR3 spans 15 amino acids. As DNA, the CDR3 is TGCGCCAGCAGCTTGGAGGGACAGGGTGGAAACACCATATATTTT. Translating gives CASSLEGQGGNTIYF. Full variable domain (rest looked up from reference TRBV5-1 and TRBJ1-3): KAGVTQTPRYLIKTRGQQVTLSCSPISGHRSVSWYQQTPGQGLQFLFEYFSETQRNKGNFPGRFSGRQFSNSRSEMNVSTLELGDSALYLCASSLEGQGGNTIYFGEGSWLTVV.

The rearrangement uses TRBV6-5 and TRBJ1-6; possible D gene TRBD1, 5 bases. This CDR3 is 15 amino acids long. The V and J ends lost 2 bases and 10 bases respectively, with 15 bases between them. CDR1 and CDR2 from the germline V gene are MNHEY and SVGAGI. The CDR3 loop reads CASSYRRAAGSPLHF. CDR3 DNA: TGTGCCAGCAGTTACCGCAGGGCGGCTGGCTCACCCCTCCACTTT.

The rearrangement uses TRBV6-5 and TRBJ2-1; 8 bases map to TRBD1. Per the germline V gene, CDR1 is MNHEY and CDR2 is SVGAGI. The CDR3 is 16 residues long. Trimming removed 2 bases from V and 10 bases from J; junction bases left unmatched: 13. The CDR3 protein is CASSYAIPTGAYEQFF. CDR3 nucleotides: TGTGCCAGCAGTTACGCAATCCCGACAGGGGCATACGAGCAGTTCTTC.

The rearrangement links TRBV7-2 to TRBJ2-1, with D perhaps matching TRBD2 (7 bases). V dropped 1 base and J dropped 6 bases, with 13 bases sitting between them. CDR1 and CDR2 from the germline V gene are SGHTA and FQGNSA. There are 15 residues in the CDR3. Here the CDR3 reads CASSLGGGVTNEQFF. The DNA for the CDR3 is TGTGCCAGCAGCTTAGGGGGGGGCGTTACCAATGAGCAGTTCTTC.

V usage is TRBV19 and J usage is TRBJ1-2; D possibly corresponds to TRBD1 (6 bases). The germline gives CDR1 LNHDA, CDR2 SQIVND (reference sequence). The germline V and J ends were trimmed by 5 bases and 3 bases, with 13 bases remaining between them. The CDR3 consists of 14 residues. The CDR3, as DNA: TGTGCCAGTAGTGACTACAGGGCGGACTATGGCTACACCTTC. Protein: CASSDYRADYGYTF.

The chain uses TRBV6-4 and TRBJ2-1; 8 positions match TRBD1. The length of the CDR3 is 13 residues. Germline CDR1 is MRHNA and CDR2 is SNTAGT. V dropped 9 bases and J dropped 4; count of bases not matched to a gene: 5. The CDR3 here is CARQGASYNEQFF. In nucleotides, the CDR3 is TGTGCCAGGCAGGGGGCGAGTTACAATGAGCAGTTCTTC.

This clone was seen a single time. The V gene is TRBV10-1, the J gene TRBJ2-6; a possible D gene is TRBD1 (6 bases). The germline V and J ends were trimmed by 5 bases and 2 bases, with 7 bases remaining between them. This CDR3 contains 14 residues. CDR1 is WNHNN, CDR2 SYGVQD, per germline (reference sequence). CDR3 in amino acids: CASSSGAGANVLTF. The DNA of the CDR3 is TGCGCCAGCAGTTCAGGGGCTGGGGCCAACGTCCTGACTTTC.

The chain combines TRBV9 with TRBJ2-2; D gene uncertain. This CDR3 region has 14 residues. Trimming removed 9 bases at V and 6 bases at J, with 18 bases between. CDR1 and CDR2 from the germline V gene are SGDLS and YYNGEE. The chain's CDR3 is CATGASPSPGELFF. The CDR3 DNA reads TGTGCCACCGGCGCTTCACCTAGTCCCGGGGAGCTGTTTTTT.

CDR3 region: CASSLGGRPAYNEQFF. The CDR3 bases are TGTGCCAGCAGCTTAGGGGGCAGACCGGCATACAATGAGCAGTTCTTC. The genes are TRBV7-2 and TRBJ2-1, with D possibly TRBD1 on 5 matching bases. Germline-derived CDR1 and CDR2 are SGHTA and FQGNSA. The CDR3 consists of 16 residues. The V end lost 1 base, the J end lost 4 bases, and 14 bases lay between the germline ends.

The chain is built from TRBV11-1 and TRBJ2-7; TRBD1 might be the D (6 bases). The CDR3 runs 14 residues. CDR1 is SGHAT and CDR2 is FQDESV in the germline V gene (reference sequence). V lost 1 base, J lost 3 bases, and 10 bases lay in between. The CDR3: CASSLEGRGYEQYV. CDR3 in DNA: TGTGCCAGCAGCTTAGAGGGCAGGGGCTACGAGCAGTACGTC.

This chain joins TRBV25-1 and TRBJ1-1; the match to TRBD1 covers 10 bases. CDR1 is MGHDK, CDR2 SYGVNS, per germline. The CDR3 sequence is 15 residues long. The junction had 3 bases not matched to a gene; V was cut back by 2 bases and J by 3 bases. The CDR3 nucleotides read TGTGCCAGCAGTGAAATGGGGACAGGGGACACTGAAGCTTTCTTT. Its translation is CASSEMGTGDTEAFF.

This clone was counted once. The chain is built from TRBV28 and TRBJ2-7; TRBD1 agrees at 8 bases. Trimming removed 5 bases from V and 4 bases from J; junction bases left unmatched: 10. The CDR3 contains 15 residues. In germline, CDR1 is MDHEN, CDR2 SYDVKM. The CDR3 coding sequence is TGTGCCAGCAGTCCCCGGCAGGGGGCGCGGTACGAGCAGTACGTC. Its translation is CASSPRQGARYEQYV.

The chain combines TRBV24-1 with TRBJ1-5; no clear D gene. The CDR3 has 15 amino acids. Germline CDR1 reads KGHDR; CDR2 reads SFDVKD. Trimming pared 4 bases from V and 4 bases from J, leaving 13 bases between. In DNA form, the CDR3 reads TGTGCCACCAGTGACCTCGACACAGATAATCAGCCCCAGCATTTT. It translates to CATSDLDTDNQPQHF.